The 18 T cell receptor beta chains reported below all come from one sample, sequenced in a study of identical twins. TCRdb reanalysed the 5' RACE reads using MiXCR and keeps one entry per CDR3 protein. The sample contains 500,000 or so distinct CDR3 sequences, roughly 21% of which appear only once. These data are also associated with another study on T cells expressing NK-cell markers.

The sequenced material came from CD4+ T cells sorted from blood. The receptors here all came from a woman aged 18 to 35 in good health.

This chain uses TRBV5-1 with TRBJ2-1; 7 bases map to TRBD2. This CDR3 has 14 residues. J gave up 7 bases and V 3 bases, and 7 bases lay outside the gene matches. Germline loops: CDR1 SGHRS, CDR2 YFSETQ. The CDR3 bases are TGCGCCAGCAGCTGGGGACTAAATTTAAATGAGCAGTTCTTC. Translating gives CASSWGLNLNEQFF.

This clonotype was seen repeatedly, ten times or more. The chain employs TRBV29-1 and TRBJ1-2; the D is unclear. Germline CDR1 is SQVTM and CDR2 is ANQGSEA. V lost 5 bases to trimming and J lost 4 bases, with 8 bases between them. This CDR3 comprises 11 residues. The CDR3 DNA reads as TGCAGCGTTCCAGGAGGCTATGGCTACACCTTC. This encodes CSVPGGYGYTF.

The J gene is TRBJ2-1, the V gene TRBV18, with 10 positions matching TRBD1. The CDR3 loop spans 15 amino acids. Germline V gene lookup returns CDR1 KGHSH and CDR2 LQKENI. Losses at the gene ends were 4 bases for V and 5 bases for J; bases not matched to a gene: 5. CDR3 residues: CASSRGQGGNNEQFF. For the CDR3, the DNA is TGTGCCAGCTCACGCGGACAGGGGGGTAACAATGAGCAGTTCTTC.

For the CDR3, the DNA is TGTGCCAGCAGCTTCGAGGCCGCCAGCTATGGCTACACCTTC. Translating gives CASSFEAASYGYTF. This chain joins TRBV7-9 and TRBJ1-2; no firm D call. Germline V lookup: CDR1 SEHNR, CDR2 FQNEAQ (reference sequence). CDR3 length: 14 amino acids. Trimming took off 3 bases at V and 4 bases at J, with 12 bases between the two ends.

This clonotype was counted a few times. The rearrangement uses TRBV7-2 and TRBJ2-3; no clear D. The CDR3 totals 14 residues. The V gene lost 0 bases and the J gene lost 0 bases, with 4 bases spanning the gap. CDR1 and CDR2 (germline): SGHTA, FQGNSA. CDR3 nucleotides: TGTGCCAGCAGCTTAGCTTTTAGCACAGATACGCAGTATTTT. Its protein is CASSLAFSTDTQYF.

CDR3 residues: CSSTAGSSYNEQFF. In DNA form, the CDR3 reads TGCAGCTCAACAGCCGGGAGCTCCTACAATGAGCAGTTCTTC. The chain uses TRBV29-1 and TRBJ2-1, with TRBD2 as a possible D gene (6 bases). The ends were cut back, 8 bases at V and 0 bases at J, with 14 bases in the middle. Germline V gene lookup returns CDR1 SQVTM and CDR2 ANQGSEA. The CDR3 has 14 residues.

The chain is built from TRBV6-2 or TRBV6-3 and TRBJ2-4; no firm D call. Germline values: CDR1 MNHEY, CDR2 SVGEGT. The CDR3 is made up of 16 amino acids. Trimming stripped 5 bases from V and 1 base from J, with 15 bases between. The CDR3 DNA sequence: TGTGCCAGCAGTCGGCCTCCCCCAGCGGCCAAAAACATTCAGTACTTC. Translated, it gives CASSRPPPAAKNIQYF.

This clonotype occurred a few times. CDR3 nucleotides: TGCAGTGCCTCCCGGACTAGCGGGACCTCCTACAATGAGCAGTTCTTC. This codes for CSASRTSGTSYNEQFF. This rearrangement joins TRBV20-1 to TRBJ2-1, with 12 bases that match TRBD2. The J segment lost 0 bases and the V segment lost 6 bases, leaving 6 bases of the junction unmatched. CDR3 length equals 16 residues. CDR1 is DFQATT, CDR2 SNEGSKA, per germline (reference sequence).

The J gene is TRBJ2-5, the V gene TRBV20-1; no clear D. Trimming took off 6 bases at V and 5 bases at J, with 13 bases between the two ends. The CDR3 is 12 residues long. Germline V gives CDR1 DFQATT, CDR2 SNEGSKA (reference sequence). DNA for the CDR3: TGCAGTGCCCAGACCCGCAGGGAGACCCAGTACTTC. Encoded protein: CSAQTRRETQYF.

The sample holds a few counts of this clonotype. The gene calls are TRBV7-9 and TRBJ1-4, with no clear D. The germline V and J ends were trimmed by 5 bases and 5 bases, with 6 bases remaining between them. This CDR3 has 12 amino acids. Germline V gives CDR1 SEHNR, CDR2 FQNEAQ (reference sequence). DNA of the CDR3: TGTGCCAGCAGCCCTCAAAATGAAAAACTGTTTTTT. As protein: CASSPQNEKLFF. Based on the CDR3 plus reference TRBV7-9 and TRBJ1-4, the full variable domain is DTGVSQNPRHKITKRGQNVTFRCDPISEHNRLYWYRQTLGQGPEFLTYFQNEAQLEKSRLLSDRFSAERPKGSFSTLEIQRTEQGDSAMYLCASSPQNEKLFFGSGTQLSVL.

In its sample, this clonotype was seen many times. The J gene is TRBJ2-1, the V gene TRBV12-3 or TRBV12-4; 11 bases agree with TRBD2. Germline trimming cut 5 bases from V and 7 bases from J; bases unmatched to any gene: 7. The CDR3 consists of 15 residues. This chain's CDR3 is CASSERLAGSNEQFF. The CDR3 DNA sequence: TGTGCCAGCAGTGAAAGACTAGCGGGATCGAATGAGCAGTTCTTC.

The rearrangement joins TRBV29-1 to TRBJ2-1; D is unresolved. Germline CDR1 SQVTM, CDR2 ANQGSEA. V was clipped by 2 bases and J by 8 bases, with 16 bases between them. The CDR3 has 14 residues. The CDR3 DNA reads TGCAGCGTTGAATCCGGATCCCTAACCGATGAGCAGTTCTTC. This gives the protein CSVESGSLTDEQFF.

This clonotype was found many times. The CDR3 nucleotides read TGTGCCAGCAGTCCGTATTCTAGCGGGAGGAAGACAGATACGCAGTATTTT. This encodes CASSPYSSGRKTDTQYF. V is TRBV12-3 or TRBV12-4 and J is TRBJ2-3; 11 positions agree with TRBD2. V shed 5 bases and J 3 bases; nucleotides not matched to a gene: 10. This CDR3 spans 17 amino acids.

This clonotype was counted many times. The chain joins TRBV6-2 or TRBV6-3 to TRBJ2-1, with TRBD2 identical over 8 bases. Germline CDR1 and CDR2: MNHEY and SVGEGT. The V segment lost 7 bases and the J segment 9 bases; nucleotides outside the gene matches: 5. This CDR3 is built from 12 residues. In DNA, the CDR3 is TGTGCCAGCACCCTCCGGGGGGGTGAGCAGTTCTTC. Translation: CASTLRGGEQFF.

The chain links TRBV5-1 to TRBJ2-5, with 8 bases lining up with TRBD2. V was clipped by 4 bases and J by 5 bases; unmatched bases: 16. Germline assignment: CDR1 SGHRS and CDR2 YFSETQ. The length of the CDR3 is 17 residues. Here the CDR3 reads CASSHGDVAGSLETQYF. CDR3 in DNA: TGCGCCAGCAGCCATGGCGACGTAGCGGGGTCTTTGGAGACCCAGTACTTC.

This clonotype was counted only a few times. V and J are TRBV9 and TRBJ1-5; possibly TRBD1 for D (6 bases). The germline CDR1 and CDR2 sequences are SGDLS and YYNGEE. This CDR3 comprises 14 residues. The V end lost 3 bases, the J end lost 10 bases, and 17 bases lay between the germline ends. CDR3 sequence (DNA): TGTGCCAGCAGCGCTCGATCCAGGGGACCCCCCCAGCATTTT. It encodes CASSARSRGPPQHF.

The sample holds a few counts of this clonotype. The chain couples TRBV6-5 to TRBJ2-5, with TRBD1 matching over 8 bases. Trimming cost V 0 bases and J 5 bases; bases outside gene matches: 11. The germline V gene encodes CDR1 MNHEY and CDR2 SVGAGI. This CDR3 spans 17 amino acids. CDR3: CASSYSARGPTGETQYF. In DNA, the CDR3 is TGTGCCAGCAGTTACTCGGCCAGGGGGCCGACGGGGGAGACCCAGTACTTC.

The chain combines TRBV28 with TRBJ1-3; D might be TRBD1 (6 bases). In germline, CDR1 is MDHEN, CDR2 SYDVKM. The CDR3 consists of 15 residues. With 4 bases removed from V and 2 bases from J, the gap between germline ends came to 12 bases. The CDR3, as DNA: TGTGCCAGCAGTTCAGGGGAAGTGGCTGGAAACACCATATATTTT. Translated, it gives CASSSGEVAGNTIYF.